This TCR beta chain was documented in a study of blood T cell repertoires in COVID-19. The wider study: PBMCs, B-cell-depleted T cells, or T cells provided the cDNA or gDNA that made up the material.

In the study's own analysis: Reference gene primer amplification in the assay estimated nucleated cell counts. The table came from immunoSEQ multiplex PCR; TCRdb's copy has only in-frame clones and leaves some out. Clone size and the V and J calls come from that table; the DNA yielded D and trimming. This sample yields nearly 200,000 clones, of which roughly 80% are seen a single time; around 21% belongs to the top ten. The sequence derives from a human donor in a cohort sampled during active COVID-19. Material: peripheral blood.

This CDR3 reads CSVDSRASTDTQYF. The DNA of the CDR3 is TGCAGCGTTGATTCGCGGGCCAGCACAGATACGCAGTATTTT. This sequence joins TRBV29-1 and TRBJ2-3; perhaps TRBD2 as D (5 bases). The CDR3 contains 14 residues. V lost 3 bases and J 0 bases, leaving 10 bases between the germline ends. From germline, CDR1 is SQVTM and CDR2 ANQGSEA.